The rows below give T cell receptor beta chains drawn from one sample of a study of T-cell memory formation after mild COVID-19. Using its own MiXCR run on the 5' RACE reads, TCRdb lists one record per CDR3 protein. Of 350,000 to 450,000 distinct CDR3 sequences listed, approximately 24% were seen once; the top ten hold around 8.7%. Specimen: PBMCs or a T cell subset sorted from them (not recorded which). These receptor sequences come from an adult woman who had mild COVID-19 (a few samples of this study predate the infection). Cell type and time point are not known. CDR3s include the opening cysteine and the closing phenylalanine or tryptophan. D genes are given only for firm matches. A clone size is listed for some rows: how often the clone was seen (once, few, many), or a class if it is expanded.

cdr3_aa | cdr3_nt | d_call | v_call | clone_size | j_call
CASSQDGGFTDTQYF | TGCGCCAGCAGCCAAGATGGGGGGTTCACAGATACGCAGTATTTT | NA | TRBV4-1 | few | TRBJ2-3
CASSYYTGPQETQYF | TGTGCCAGCAGCTACTATACCGGGCCTCAAGAGACCCAGTACTTC | NA | TRBV7-8 | few | TRBJ2-5
CASSLAIGTGPETQYF | TGTGCCAGCAGCTTAGCGATCGGGACAGGGCCAGAGACCCAGTACTTC | TRBD1 | TRBV7-9 | few | TRBJ2-5
CASSPTGGWMNTEAFF | TGTGCCAGCTCCCCTACAGGGGGCTGGATGAACACTGAAGCTTTCTTT | TRBD1 | TRBV18 | NA | TRBJ1-1
CASLPQGRGAKNIQYF | TGTGCCAGCCTACCCCAAGGGCGCGGGGCCAAAAACATTCAGTACTTC | NA | TRBV6-6 | few | TRBJ2-4
CASSFRIGTATDTQYF | TGCGCCAGCAGCTTCCGGATTGGGACAGCAACAGATACGCAGTATTTT | TRBD1 | TRBV5-1 | NA | TRBJ2-3
CASSLGHYTGELFF | TGTGCCAGCAGTTTGGGACACTACACCGGGGAGCTGTTTTTT | NA | TRBV6-5 | few | TRBJ2-2
CASSPRQGGELFF | TGTGCTAGCAGCCCCCGGCAGGGCGGGGAGCTGTTTTTT | NA | TRBV7-7 | few | TRBJ2-2
CASSSFGGTYEQFF | TGTGCCAGCAGCTCATTCGGCGGGACCTATGAGCAGTTCTTC | NA | TRBV7-2 | few | TRBJ2-1
CASSLTGGSSEYF | TGTGCCAGCAGTTTGACAGGGGGAAGTTCGGAGTACTTC | TRBD1 | TRBV27 | NA | TRBJ2-7
CASSSSLAGGQSDTGELFF | TGCGCCAGCAGCAGCTCACTAGCGGGAGGACAGAGCGACACCGGGGAGCTGTTTTTT | TRBD2 | TRBV5-1 | NA | TRBJ2-2
CASSPDRRTEAFF | TGTGCCAGCAGTCCGGACAGAAGGACTGAAGCTTTCTTT | NA | TRBV7-9 | NA | TRBJ1-1